Listed here are 26 T cell receptor beta chains from one sample, sequenced in a study of blood T cell repertoires in COVID-19. The repertoire was sequenced with immunoSEQ multiplex PCR; TCRdb's copy has only in-frame clones and lacks some. Of approximately 120,000 clones detected, roughly four fifths appear once; the ten largest clones hold 11%. Sequences were obtained from peripheral blood. These receptors came from a human donor in a cohort sampled during active COVID-19.

This chain uses TRBV11-2 with TRBJ2-5; TRBD2 might be the D (7 bases). Germline V gives CDR1 SGHAT, CDR2 FQNNGV. Trimming took off 5 bases at V and 7 bases at J, with 23 bases between the two ends. This CDR3 has 16 residues. The CDR3 region has the DNA TGTGCCAGCAGCCCCAAGGGGGACTACCTTGCCCTGACCCAGTACTTC. Its protein is CASSPKGDYLALTQYF. Filled out from reference TRBV11-2 and TRBJ2-5, the complete variable domain reads EAGVAQSPRYKIIEKRQSVAFWCNPISGHATLYWYQQILGQGPKLLIQFQNNGVVDDSQLPKDRFSAERLKGVDSTLKIQPAKLEDSAVYLCASSPKGDYLALTQYFGPGTRLLVL.

The chain joins TRBV11-2 to TRBJ2-1; 9 bases line up with TRBD2. CDR1 and CDR2 (germline): SGHAT, FQNNGV. This CDR3 has 16 residues. J lost 4 bases, V lost 4 bases, and 8 bases had no gene match. In nucleotides, the CDR3 is TGTGCCAGCAGCTCAGTAGCGGGGGCGCTTTACAATGAGCAGTTCTTC. Its protein product is CASSSVAGALYNEQFF.

The rearrangement uses TRBV19 and TRBJ2-7, with D perhaps matching TRBD1 (6 bases). CDR1 and CDR2 (germline): LNHDA, SQIVND (reference sequence). The CDR3 loop spans 15 amino acids. V was pared by 5 bases and J by 1 base, with 15 bases between. The CDR3 region has the DNA TGTGCCAGTAGTGCACAGGGAAAAGGATCCTACGAGCAGTACTTC. It encodes CASSAQGKGSYEQYF.

The chain's CDR3 is CASSSASGGELFF. The CDR3 nucleotides read TGTGCCAGCAGCTCCGCCAGTGGCGGGGAGCTGTTTTTT. The rearrangement uses TRBV7-9 and TRBJ2-2, with D unresolved. Per germline, CDR1 SEHNR and CDR2 FQNEAQ (reference sequence). The CDR3 spans 13 residues. Trimming removed 4 bases at V and 7 bases at J, with 10 bases between.

The chain is built from TRBV19 and TRBJ2-2; D is perhaps TRBD1 (5 bases). The CDR3 has 14 residues. CDR1 is LNHDA, CDR2 SQIVND, per germline (reference sequence). V shed 5 bases and J shed 3 bases, with 10 bases lying between them. For the CDR3, the DNA is TGTGCCAGTAGTTCAGGGCTACACACCGGGGAGCTGTTTTTT. This gives the protein CASSSGLHTGELFF.

The CDR3: CASSLAGGRSSYEQYF. CDR3 DNA sequence: TGTGCCAGCAGCTTGGCGGGGGGGCGGTCATCCTACGAGCAGTACTTC. This chain connects TRBV5-6 to TRBJ2-7, with 8 bases lining up with TRBD2. The junction had 6 bases not matched to a gene; V was cut back by 0 bases and J by 1 base. CDR1 SGHDT and CDR2 YYEEEE come from the germline V gene. This CDR3 contains 16 residues.

The chain recombines TRBV19 with TRBJ1-6; the match to TRBD1 covers 12 bases. The CDR3 has 16 residues. Trimming took 3 bases from V and 10 from J; bases not matched to a gene: 7. Germline V gives CDR1 LNHDA, CDR2 SQIVND (reference sequence). The CDR3 sequence is CASSIWGQGAASPLHF. CDR3 bases: TGTGCCAGTAGTATCTGGGGACAGGGGGCTGCATCACCCCTCCACTTT.

This clone appeared once. The conserved closing phenylalanine or tryptophan is absent in this CDR3, likely reflecting a read error. It is unclear where the CDR3 begins or ends on the DNA, so no DNA is shown, and the CDR3 is as TCRdb lists it. The chain joins TRBV28 to TRBJ2-7; the D call in the table, TRBD1, was not verified against the DNA. Germline V gene lookup returns CDR1 MDHEN and CDR2 SYDVKM. Inclusive of both ends, the CDR3 amounts to 13 amino acids. Here the CDR3 reads CASSFQLSGTVNL.

This chain links TRBV9 with TRBJ1-6, with unresolved D. The V gene lost 10 bases and the J gene lost 0 bases, with 5 bases spanning the gap. CDR3 size: 12 residues. Looked up from germline, CDR1 is SGDLS and CDR2 is YYNGEE. DNA of the CDR3: TGTGCCTCCTGCTCCTATAATTCACCCCTCCACTTT. This codes for CASCSYNSPLHF.

This chain joins TRBV11-2 and TRBJ2-1, with D perhaps matching TRBD2 (6 bases). Germline assignment: CDR1 SGHAT and CDR2 FQNNGV. There are 12 residues in the CDR3. Trimming shortened V by 5 bases and J by 10 bases, and 12 bases separated the two germline ends. DNA for the CDR3: TGTGCCAGCAGCCATCAGCGGGCCGAGCAGTTCTTC. As protein: CASSHQRAEQFF.

This clone has only a few counts. This chain links TRBV12-5 with TRBJ1-2, with D perhaps matching TRBD1 (5 bases). Trimming shortened V by 2 bases and J by 3 bases, and 13 bases separated the two germline ends. The CDR3 is 15 residues long. The germline gives CDR1 LGHNT, CDR2 FRNRAP. The CDR3 loop is CASGLILGRDYGYTF. DNA of the CDR3: TGTGCTAGTGGTTTGATTCTCGGCAGGGACTATGGCTACACCTTC.

This clone appeared a single time. The V call is TRBV6-5, the J call TRBJ2-3, with 10 bases aligning to TRBD2. Germline V gene sequence: CDR1 MNHEY, CDR2 SVGAGI. With V trimmed by 6 bases and J by 4 bases, 7 bases remained unmatched. The CDR3 runs 15 residues. CDR3 sequence reads: CASRQAGGPADTQYF. In nucleotides, the CDR3 is TGTGCCAGCAGGCAAGCGGGGGGGCCCGCAGATACGCAGTATTTT.

The V gene is TRBV2, the J gene TRBJ2-5, with a tentative D call TRBD1 (6 bases). The CDR3 spans 15 residues. V lost 7 bases, J lost 5 bases, and 20 bases lay in between. Germline V gene data show CDR1 as SNHLY and CDR2 as FYNNEI. CDR3 region: CASIFVGPTGETQYF. CDR3 sequence (DNA): TGTGCCAGCATTTTCGTCGGTCCAACAGGGGAGACCCAGTACTTC.

This clone was seen more than once but under ten times. The chain uses TRBV5-1 and TRBJ2-7, with 9 bases fitting TRBD1. V was clipped by 0 bases and J by 6 bases; unmatched bases: 4. The CDR3 sequence is 14 residues long. In germline, CDR1 is SGHRS, CDR2 YFSETQ. CDR3 loop: CASSLGQGVGEQYF. The CDR3 bases are TGCGCCAGCAGCTTGGGACAGGGGGTTGGCGAGCAGTACTTC. The full variable domain, with the rest looked up from reference TRBV5-1 and TRBJ2-7, is KAGVTQTPRYLIKTRGQQVTLSCSPISGHRSVSWYQQTPGQGLQFLFEYFSETQRNKGNFPGRFSGRQFSNSRSEMNVSTLELGDSALYLCASSLGQGVGEQYFGPGTRLTVT.

The chain combines TRBV12-3 or TRBV12-4 with TRBJ1-1; D not certain. V was pared by 7 bases and J by 6 bases, with 9 bases between. CDR3 size: 11 residues. CDR3 sequence: CASNLRSEAFF. In DNA, the CDR3 is TGTGCCAGCAACCTCCGGTCTGAAGCTTTCTTT.

This chain connects TRBV7-8 to TRBJ2-3; 8 bases are a match to TRBD2. V lost 5 bases and J lost 2; bases outside the gene matches: 6. CDR3 length: 15 amino acids. Looked up from germline, CDR1 is SGHVS and CDR2 is FQNEAQ. For the CDR3, the DNA is TGTGCCAGCAGCCGGACTAGCCCGACCACAGATACGCAGTATTTT. Protein: CASSRTSPTTDTQYF. The complete variable domain, with remaining parts taken from reference TRBV7-8 and TRBJ2-3, reads GAGVSQSPRYKVAKRGQDVALRCDPISGHVSLFWYQQALGQGPEFLTYFQNEAQLDKSGLPSDRFFAERPEGSVSTLKIQRTQQEDSAVYLCASSRTSPTTDTQYFGPGTRLTVL.

The chain couples TRBV20-1 to TRBJ2-1; 12 bases fit TRBD2. V shed 3 bases and J 5 bases; nucleotides not matched to a gene: 8. The CDR3 consists of 16 residues. Germline V gene lookup returns CDR1 DFQATT and CDR2 SNEGSKA (reference sequence). Here the CDR3 DNA reads TGCAGTGCTAGTCCCGGACTAGCGGGGAGCAACAATGAGCAGTTCTTC. Amino acids: CSASPGLAGSNNEQFF.

The table lists this clone with a count of one. V gene TRBV29-1 combines with J gene TRBJ2-1; D not certain. V lost 5 bases and J 5 bases, leaving 19 bases between the germline ends. Germline CDR1 reads SQVTM; CDR2 reads ANQGSEA. CDR3 length: 15 residues. The CDR3 nucleotides are TGCAGCGTTCTCCCGGCAACAGCTAATAACAATGAGCAGTTCTTC. Its protein is CSVLPATANNNEQFF.

This clone was detected once. The V call is TRBV5-1, the J call TRBJ1-3; a possible D gene is TRBD1 (5 bases). V was shortened by 3 bases and J by 1 base, with 14 bases between the two germline ends. Germline CDR1 SGHRS, CDR2 YFSETQ. CDR3 length: 16 residues. The CDR3 loop is CASSYRGRESGNTIYF. DNA of the CDR3: TGCGCCAGCAGCTACCGGGGGAGGGAATCTGGAAACACCATATATTTT.

This clone was recorded once. The gene calls are TRBV18 and TRBJ2-7, with TRBD1 matching 8 bases. The CDR3 extends over 12 amino acids. The germline CDR1 and CDR2 sequences are KGHSH and LQKENI. The V segment lost 2 bases and the J segment 7 bases; nucleotides outside the gene matches: 1. For the CDR3, the DNA is TGTGCCAGCTCACCAGGGACAGGAGAGCAGTACTTC. Its translation is CASSPGTGEQYF. Variable domain in full (rest from reference TRBV18 and TRBJ2-7): NAGVMQNPRHLVRRRGQEARLRCSPMKGHSHVYWYRQLPEEGLKFMVYLQKENIIDESGMPKERFSAEFPKEGPSILRIQQVVRGDSAAYFCASSPGTGEQYFGPGTRLTVT.

This clone was detected a few times. V and J are TRBV3-1 (or the pseudogene TRBV3-2) and TRBJ1-2, with D perhaps TRBD1 (6 bases). Trimming left V 4 bases short and J 2 bases short, with 17 bases between. CDR1 and CDR2 from the germline V gene are LGHDT and YNNKEL (reference sequence). The CDR3 has 16 amino acids. Here the CDR3 reads CASSPESRGPNYGYTF. The CDR3 DNA is TGTGCCAGCAGCCCTGAAAGCAGGGGCCCGAACTATGGCTACACCTTC.

The rearrangement joins TRBV5-6 to TRBJ2-3; 8 bases agree with TRBD2. The CDR3 covers 16 residues. Germline values: CDR1 SGHDT, CDR2 YYEEEE. V dropped 0 bases and J dropped 5; count of bases not matched to a gene: 8. This CDR3 is CASSLAIGGEGDTQYF. The CDR3 nucleotides are TGTGCCAGCAGCTTGGCGATCGGGGGGGAAGGAGATACGCAGTATTTT.

This clone came up a few times. The chain links TRBV6-5 to TRBJ1-1; 7 bases are a match to TRBD1. In germline, CDR1 is MNHEY, CDR2 SVGAGI. This CDR3 contains 15 residues. Trimming at V came to 4 bases and at J to 2 bases, leaving 7 bases not matched to a gene. The CDR3 DNA follows: TGTGCCAGCAGTTTCGTGGGACAGAGAAACACTGAAGCTTTCTTT. Translation: CASSFVGQRNTEAFF.

This chain uses TRBV7-2 with TRBJ2-3, with 11 bases aligning to TRBD2. With 0 bases clipped from V and 7 bases from J, the junction kept 6 bases outside the gene matches. The CDR3 has 16 residues. CDR1 is SGHTA, CDR2 FQGNSA, per germline. The CDR3 loop is CASSLALAGGQYTQYF. The CDR3 region has the DNA TGTGCCAGCAGCTTAGCGCTAGCGGGGGGCCAATATACGCAGTATTTT.

This clone turned up a few times. This sequence joins TRBV6-5 and TRBJ1-4, with TRBD1 matching over 8 bases. The CDR3 is made up of 16 amino acids. V gave up 2 bases and J gave up 8 bases; unmatched junction bases: 10. The germline CDR1 and CDR2 sequences are MNHEY and SVGAGI. The CDR3 nucleotides are TGTGCCAGCAGTTACGCAGGGGGCCAAGGGAAAGAAAAACTGTTTTTT. Translated, it gives CASSYAGGQGKEKLFF.

The chain has TRBV6-5 and TRBJ1-5, with 10 nucleotides matching TRBD1. The germline V gene has CDR1 MNHEY and CDR2 SVGAGI. The CDR3 loop spans 15 amino acids. The V and J ends lost 5 bases and 3 bases, in that order; junction bases with no gene match: 4. The CDR3 nucleotides are TGTGCCAGCAGTCCCGGGACAGGGGACAATCAGCCCCAGCATTTT. This codes for CASSPGTGDNQPQHF.